This is a list of T cell receptor beta chains from one sample in a study of blood T cell repertoires in COVID-19. The method was immunoSEQ multiplex PCR; TCRdb's version includes in-frame clones alone and lacks a portion of them. The sample includes about 89,000 clones, about four fifths of them seen just once. Specimen: peripheral blood. Every receptor here comes from a man between 65 and 85 years old with COVID-19, enrolled during active disease. CDR3s include the opening cysteine and the closing phenylalanine or tryptophan. D genes are given only for firm matches. Clone size is given for some rows only: seen once, a few or many times, or a class if the clone is expanded.

j_gene	d_gene	v_gene	abundance	CDR3aa	CDR3nt
TRBJ1-2	.	TRBV12-3/TRBV12-4	few	CASSSPWAQGYTF	TGTGCCAGCAGTTCTCCTTGGGCGCAAGGCTACACCTTC
TRBJ2-1	TRBD1	TRBV15	.	CATLDRESNEQFF	TGTGCCACCCTAGACAGGGAATCGAATGAGCAGTTCTTC
TRBJ1-6	.	TRBV5-5	.	CASRWGYQSSYNSPLHF	TGTGCCAGCAGGTGGGGCTATCAAAGCTCCTATAATTCACCCCTCCACTTT
TRBJ1-3	.	TRBV6-2/TRBV6-3	.	CASSPLRSGNTIYF	TGTGCCAGCAGTCCACTCCGGTCAGGAAACACCATATATTTT
TRBJ2-1	TRBD1	TRBV9	.	CASSYRGNVGNEQFF	TGTGCCAGCAGCTACAGGGGGAACGTAGGCAATGAGCAGTTCTTC
TRBJ1-4	.	TRBV7-9	.	CASSIKQGYAEKLFF	TGTGCCAGCAGCATCAAACAGGGATATGCTGAAAAACTGTTTTTT
TRBJ1-2	.	TRBV11-3	.	CASSATANYGYTF	TGTGCCAGCAGCGCGACAGCTAACTATGGCTACACCTTC
TRBJ1-2	.	TRBV19	many	CASSIWDTINYGYTF	TGTGCCAGTAGTATCTGGGACACGATTAACTATGGCTACACCTTC
TRBJ2-1	TRBD1	TRBV15	.	CATGVTGGSYNEQFF	TGTGCCACCGGAGTAACAGGGGGCTCCTACAATGAGCAGTTCTTC
TRBJ1-1	.	TRBV11-2	.	CASSLQGGYTEAFF	TGTGCCAGCAGCCTACAGGGAGGGTACACTGAAGCTTTCTTT
TRBJ1-2	.	TRBV6-5	.	CASSYSSGKDYGYTF	TGTGCCAGCAGTTACTCGTCAGGGAAGGACTATGGCTACACCTTC
TRBJ1-2	TRBD1	TRBV6-2/TRBV6-3	.	CASSPDRVYGYTF	TGTGCCAGCAGCCCCGACAGGGTTTATGGCTACACCTTC
TRBJ1-1	.	TRBV9	.	CASSVSSQTGEAFF	TGTGCCAGCAGCGTAAGTAGTCAGACAGGAGAAGCTTTCTTT
TRBJ2-7	.	TRBV2	.	CASSVFRNGLIPDTYEQYF	TGTGCCAGCAGTGTCTTTCGAAATGGCCTGATACCGGACACCTACGAGCAGTACTTC
TRBJ2-1	.	TRBV29-1	.	CSPAILGGGEQFF	TGCAGCCCTGCGATACTGGGGGGTGGTGAGCAGTTCTTC
TRBJ1-5	TRBD1	TRBV18	.	CASSPDRGHSQPQHF	TGTGCCAGCTCACCGGACAGGGGGCACAGTCAGCCCCAGCATTTT
TRBJ2-7	TRBD2	TRBV4-3	.	CASSPRGGGRGYEQYF	TGCGCCAGCAGCCCCCGAGGAGGCGGGAGGGGGTACGAGCAGTACTTC
TRBJ1-1	TRBD1	TRBV28	.	CASSGGRGFGSEAFF	TGTGCCAGCAGTGGGGGCAGGGGGTTTGGCTCTGAAGCTTTCTTT
TRBJ2-2	TRBD2	TRBV7-9	few	CASSLGVAGGRFTGELFF	TGTGCCAGCAGCTTAGGGGTAGCGGGAGGCCGGTTCACCGGGGAGCTGTTTTTT
TRBJ2-2	.	TRBV28	once	CASRIQSTTGELFF	TGTGCCAGCAGGATACAGAGTACCACCGGGGAGCTGTTTTTT
TRBJ2-5	TRBD1	TRBV6-2/TRBV6-3	.	CASSYLGTDQETQYF	TGTGCCAGCAGTTACCTCGGGACAGACCAAGAGACCCAGTACTTC
TRBJ2-3	.	TRBV19	.	CASSMTGALTDTQYF	TGTGCCAGTAGTATGACGGGAGCCCTGACAGATACGCAGTATTTT
TRBJ2-7	.	TRBV11-2	.	CASSLGLALAGEQYF	TGTGCCAGCAGCTTAGGGCTAGCGCTTGCCGGCGAGCAGTACTTC
TRBJ2-1	.	TRBV21-1	.	CALGGGGAYYNEQFF	TGCGCCCTCGGGGGCGGGGGGGCATATTACAATGAGCAGTTCTTC
TRBJ2-7	TRBD1	TRBV6-2/TRBV6-3	.	CASSYPGDRRDEQYF	TGTGCCAGCAGCTATCCCGGGGACAGGAGAGACGAGCAGTACTTC
TRBJ2-7	TRBD1	TRBV19	.	CASRDRVTYEQYF	TGTGCCAGTAGGGACAGGGTCACCTACGAGCAGTACTTC
TRBJ2-3	.	TRBV19	.	CASSILEAGDSADTQYF	TGTGCCAGTAGTATATTGGAGGCCGGAGACTCAGCAGATACGCAGTATTTT
TRBJ1-2	TRBD1	TRBV7-2	.	CASSFGQGAGYTF	TGTGCCAGCAGCTTCGGACAGGGGGCTGGCTACACCTTC
TRBJ2-3	.	TRBV5-4	.	CASSRWASAASTDTQYF	TGTGCCAGCAGCAGATGGGCCTCAGCGGCTAGCACAGATACGCAGTATTTT
TRBJ1-5	.	TRBV15	.	CATSSPQGSGQPQHF	TGTGCCACCAGCAGTCCGCAGGGTAGCGGTCAGCCCCAGCATTTT
TRBJ2-7	.	TRBV7-2	.	CASTPLRAPHEQYF	TGTGCCAGCACCCCCTTGCGGGCGCCGCACGAGCAGTACTTC
TRBJ2-7	TRBD1	TRBV19	.	CASSPTGGRYEQYF	TGTGCCAGTAGTCCGACAGGGGGCAGGTACGAGCAGTACTTC
TRBJ2-5	TRBD1	TRBV11-2	.	CASSFFPGGMETQYF	TGTGCCAGCAGCTTCTTCCCAGGGGGCATGGAGACCCAGTACTTC
TRBJ2-1	.	TRBV19	.	CASTSQGSGGEQFF	TGTGCCAGTACGTCGCAGGGGTCTGGGGGTGAGCAGTTCTTC
TRBJ2-7	TRBD2	TRBV7-2	.	CASSLASTSGVEQYF	TGTGCCAGCAGCTTAGCGTCCACTAGCGGGGTCGAGCAGTACTTC
TRBJ2-7	TRBD1	TRBV29-1	many	CSVVAVNTRTGSKTYEQYF	TGCAGCGTTGTTGCGGTCAATACGAGGACAGGGAGTAAGACCTACGAGCAGTACTTC
TRBJ1-2	TRBD1	TRBV30	.	CAWGRTGLGYTF	TGTGCCTGGGGGAGGACAGGGTTGGGCTACACCTTC
TRBJ2-4	.	TRBV3-1/TRBV3-2	once	CASSQEAERKNIQYF	TGTGCCAGCAGCCAAGAGGCGGAAAGAAAAAACATTCAGTACTTC
TRBJ1-1	.	TRBV5-1	.	CASSLVEGGTEAFF	TGCGCCAGCAGCTTGGTAGAGGGTGGGACTGAAGCTTTCTTT
TRBJ2-7	TRBD1	TRBV30	.	CAWSTTGPYEQYF	TGTGCCTGGAGTACGACAGGGCCCTACGAGCAGTACTTC
TRBJ2-7	TRBD1	TRBV6-5	.	CASSLRQGPSYEQYF	TGTGCCAGCAGTTTGCGACAGGGGCCCTCCTACGAGCAGTACTTC
TRBJ2-1	.	TRBV6-6	.	CASRPRGDTYNEQFF	TGTGCCAGCAGGCCTCGGGGGGACACCTACAATGAGCAGTTCTTC
TRBJ2-7	TRBD2	TRBV28	.	CATAGGGSTTYEQYF	TGTGCCACCGCGGGGGGCGGATCAACTACCTACGAGCAGTACTTC
TRBJ2-3	TRBD1	TRBV11-3	once	CASSFRTGADTQYF	TGTGCCAGCAGCTTTAGGACAGGGGCAGATACGCAGTATTTT
TRBJ2-2	TRBD1	TRBV19	.	CASSRTGPNTGELFF	TGTGCCAGTAGTAGGACAGGGCCAAACACCGGGGAGCTGTTTTTT
TRBJ2-4	.	TRBV15	few	CATSGSSSAKNIQYF	TGTGCCACCAGCGGGAGCAGTTCAGCCAAAAACATTCAGTACTTC
TRBJ2-5	TRBD2	TRBV5-1	.	CASRPRTSGSETQYF	TGCGCCAGCAGACCCCGGACTAGCGGGAGTGAGACCCAGTACTTC
TRBJ2-3	TRBD2	TRBV9	.	CASSVGAGSTDTQYF	TGTGCCAGCAGCGTAGGAGCGGGGAGCACAGATACGCAGTATTTT
TRBJ2-7	TRBD2	TRBV19	few	CATSRLAGEFGEQYF	TGTGCCACCTCTCGACTAGCGGGAGAGTTCGGGGAGCAGTACTTC
TRBJ2-2	TRBD2	TRBV5-6	.	CASSFRLAGQTGELFF	TGTGCCAGCAGCTTTCGACTAGCGGGGCAAACGGGGGAGCTGTTTTTT
TRBJ2-5	TRBD2	TRBV7-2	.	CASSYVAGGLGTQYF	TGTGCCAGCAGCTATGTAGCGGGGGGGTTAGGGACCCAGTACTTC
TRBJ2-5	TRBD2	TRBV19	.	CASSRGTSAHFEETQYF	TGTGCCAGTAGTAGGGGGACTAGCGCTCATTTTGAGGAGACCCAGTACTTC